Below are 8 T cell receptor beta chains sequenced from a single sample in a study of shared clonotypes between healthy human individuals. Clones were read by immunoSEQ multiplex PCR, and TCRdb kept only the in-frame ones, dropping some. Of approximately 180,000 clones in the sample, 90% to 95% were seen once. The sample consisted of naive CD4+ T cells sorted from blood. As for subset: CD45RA+ positively selected. These receptors were taken from a woman aged 25 to 39 in good health.

The chain uses TRBV21-1 and TRBJ2-7. TRBV21-1 has pseudogene status. This CDR3 contains 16 residues. The CDR3, as DNA: TGTGCCAGCAGTATAAACGGTGAGGCCCCTGGGGACGAGCAGTACTTC. It codes for CASSINGEAPGDEQYF.

This rearrangement joins TRBV19 to TRBJ1-1; no clear D. This CDR3 is 14 amino acids long. The V end was cut by 3 bases, the J end by 2 bases, with 10 bases between. CDR1 LNHDA and CDR2 SQIVND come from the germline V gene (reference sequence). This chain's CDR3 is CASSIGNPNTEAFF. The CDR3 DNA sequence: TGTGCCAGTAGTATTGGCAACCCTAACACTGAAGCTTTCTTT.

The chain uses TRBV28 and TRBJ1-2; TRBD1 matches at 8 bases. The CDR3 contains 12 residues. V shed 6 bases, J shed 5 bases, and the junction held 2 bases outside the gene matches. The germline V gene encodes CDR1 MDHEN and CDR2 SYDVKM. The chain's CDR3 is CASRQGVYGYTF. In DNA, the CDR3 is TGTGCCAGCAGACAGGGGGTGTATGGCTACACCTTC.

J is TRBJ2-6 and V is TRBV6-7; D is unresolved. TRBV6-7 is marked as an open reading frame, function uncertain. The CDR3 has 18 residues. V lost 5 bases and J 5 bases, leaving 22 bases between the germline ends. CDR3 DNA: TGTGCCAGCAGTATCATAATGCGTTTACAAAGTCGGGCCAACGTCCTGACTTTC. The encoded protein is CASSIIMRLQSRANVLTF.

CDR3 residues: CATRTWENTEAFF. The CDR3 bases are TGTGCCACCCGGACTTGGGAGAACACTGAAGCTTTCTTT. The V gene is TRBV10-3, the J gene TRBJ1-1; D gene unclear. This CDR3 spans 13 amino acids. The V end lost 10 bases, the J end lost 1 base, and 13 bases lay between the germline ends. From germline, CDR1 is ENHRY and CDR2 SYGVKD.

V usage is TRBV11-3 and J usage is TRBJ2-1; TRBD1 matches at 9 bases. V trimming: 5 bases; J trimming: 2 bases; junction bases outside the gene matches: 4. The CDR3 consists of 15 residues. Germline values: CDR1 SGHNT, CDR2 YENEEA. CDR3 coding DNA: TGTGCCAGCAGCCTACAGGGGGCCCCCTACAATGAGCAGTTCTTC. Translation gives CASSLQGAPYNEQFF.

The rearrangement joins TRBV30 to TRBJ2-6; D unresolved. V gave up 6 bases and J gave up 5 bases, with 8 bases separating them. The CDR3 contains 12 residues. Germline CDR1 GTSNPN, CDR2 SVGIG (reference sequence). The CDR3 spells CACTPRANVLTF. The CDR3 DNA sequence: TGTGCCTGTACCCCGCGGGCCAACGTCCTGACTTTC. The full variable domain, with the rest looked up from reference TRBV30 and TRBJ2-6, is SQTIHQWPATLVQPVGSPLSLECTVEGTSNPNLYWYRQAAGRGLQLLFYSVGIGQISSEVPQNLSASRPQDRQFILSSKKLLLSDSGFYLCACTPRANVLTFGAGSRLTVL.

The V and J genes are TRBV6-6 and TRBJ1-2, with TRBD1 identical over 7 bases. Per germline, CDR1 MNHNY and CDR2 SVGAGI (reference sequence). The CDR3 is 14 amino acids. The trim removed 5 bases at V and 0 bases at J, leaving 3 bases unmatched. Written as DNA, the CDR3 is TGTGCCAGCAGTGGGACAGCCGCTAACTATGGCTACACCTTC. Its protein product is CASSGTAANYGYTF.